These 6 T cell receptor beta chains were sequenced from one sample in a study of blood T cells in healthy people across ages. A sample-barcoded 5' primer and a J-beta primer mix were used in a second PCR of roughly 7 to 12 cycles. TCRdb passed the 5' RACE reads through MiXCR, listing each CDR3 protein once. This table holds hundreds of thousands of distinct CDR3 sequences, approximately 29% found once. The sequenced sample consisted of blood. These receptors all come from a woman of 80 years or more in good health.

This clonotype was detected once. Relative to the germline gene, one junction end is altered; a read error may explain this. The chain employs TRBV7-6 and TRBJ2-3; perhaps D is TRBD1 or TRBD2 (6 bases each). The length of the CDR3 is 14 residues. The V gene's germline CDR1 is SGHVS and CDR2 FNYEAQ. The chain's CDR3 is CASSRGLSTDSQYF. CDR3 DNA: TGTGCCAGCAGTCGGGGGCTGAGCACAGATTCGCAGTATTTT.

This clonotype was seen only once. The rearrangement joins TRBV7-2 to TRBJ2-7; 8 bases are a match to TRBD1. In germline, CDR1 is SGHTA, CDR2 FQGNSA. V lost 2 bases to trimming and J lost 6 bases; unmatched junction nucleotides: 3. The CDR3 runs to 13 residues. The CDR3 region is CASSLKGQAEQYF. The CDR3 region has the DNA TGTGCCAGCAGCTTAAAGGGACAGGCCGAGCAGTACTTC.

This chain joins TRBV6-1 and TRBJ1-5, with 12 bases matching TRBD1. From germline, CDR1 is MNHNS and CDR2 SASEGT. The CDR3 sequence is 20 residues long. V was clipped by 6 bases and J by 4 bases; unmatched bases: 19. The CDR3 is CASRTGTGGRLIIGNQPQHF. The DNA for the CDR3 is TGTGCCAGCAGAACGGGGACAGGGGGCCGCCTGATTATTGGGAATCAGCCCCAGCATTTT.

CDR3 loop: CASSPPVETAYTDTQYF. CDR3 coding DNA: TGTGCCAGCAGCCCCCCAGTGGAGACAGCTTACACAGATACGCAGTATTTT. The chain uses TRBV14 and TRBJ2-3; a weak D match, TRBD1 (5 bases). The V and J ends lost 4 bases and 2 bases respectively, with 19 bases between them. The CDR3 is 17 amino acids. Germline V gene data show CDR1 as SGHDN and CDR2 as FVKESK.

This clonotype has at least ten counts. The chain has TRBV2 and TRBJ2-5, with 7 nucleotides matching TRBD1. Trimming at V came to 5 bases and at J to 4 bases, leaving 10 bases not matched to a gene. Germline V lookup: CDR1 SNHLY, CDR2 FYNNEI. This CDR3 is 15 amino acids long. The CDR3 region is CASSSGTVGGETQYF. CDR3 DNA sequence: TGTGCCAGCAGTTCCGGGACAGTTGGCGGAGAGACCCAGTACTTC.

The chain carries TRBV20-1 and TRBJ2-5, with unresolved D. Near its end, the DNA agrees better with TRBJ2-7, so the J call may be wrong. The CDR3 is made up of 11 amino acids. Per the germline V gene, CDR1 is DFQATT and CDR2 is SNEGSKA (reference sequence). This chain's CDR3 is CSAPTGYEQYF. The CDR3 coding sequence is TGCAGTGCCCCCACGGGCTACGAGCAGTACTTC.